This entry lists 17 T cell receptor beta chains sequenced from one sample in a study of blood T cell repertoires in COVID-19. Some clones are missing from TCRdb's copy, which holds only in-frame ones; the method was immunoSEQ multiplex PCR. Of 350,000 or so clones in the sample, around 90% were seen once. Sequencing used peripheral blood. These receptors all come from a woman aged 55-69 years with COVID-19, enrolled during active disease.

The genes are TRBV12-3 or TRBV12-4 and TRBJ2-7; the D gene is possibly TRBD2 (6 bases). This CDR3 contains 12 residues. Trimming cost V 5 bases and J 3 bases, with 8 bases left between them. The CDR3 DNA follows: TGTGCCAGCAGTGGGACTGTCTACGAGCAGTACTTC. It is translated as CASSGTVYEQYF.

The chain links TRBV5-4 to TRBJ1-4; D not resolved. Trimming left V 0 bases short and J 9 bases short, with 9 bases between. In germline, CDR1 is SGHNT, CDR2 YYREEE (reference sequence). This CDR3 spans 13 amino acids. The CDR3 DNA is TGTGCCAGCAGCTTGGGCGGGGTTCAAAAACTGTTTTTT. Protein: CASSLGGVQKLFF.

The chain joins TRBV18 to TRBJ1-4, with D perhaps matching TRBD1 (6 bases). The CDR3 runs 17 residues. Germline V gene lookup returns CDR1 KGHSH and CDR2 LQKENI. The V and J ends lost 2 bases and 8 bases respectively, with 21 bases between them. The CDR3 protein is CASSPFVGARFEEKLFF. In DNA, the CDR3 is TGTGCCAGCTCACCATTCGTGGGGGCCAGGTTCGAGGAAAAACTGTTTTTT.

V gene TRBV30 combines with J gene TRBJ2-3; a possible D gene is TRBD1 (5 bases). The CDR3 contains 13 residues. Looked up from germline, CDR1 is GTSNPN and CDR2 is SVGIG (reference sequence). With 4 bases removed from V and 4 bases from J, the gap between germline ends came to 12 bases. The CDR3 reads CAWTAGWADTQYF. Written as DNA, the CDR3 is TGTGCCTGGACCGCAGGGTGGGCAGATACGCAGTATTTT.

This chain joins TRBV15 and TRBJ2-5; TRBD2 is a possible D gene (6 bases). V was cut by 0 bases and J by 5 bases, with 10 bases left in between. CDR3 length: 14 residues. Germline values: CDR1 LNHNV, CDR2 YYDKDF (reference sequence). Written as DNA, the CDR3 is TGTGCCACCAGCAGAGACCGGGGGAGGGAGACCCAGTACTTC. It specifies CATSRDRGRETQYF.

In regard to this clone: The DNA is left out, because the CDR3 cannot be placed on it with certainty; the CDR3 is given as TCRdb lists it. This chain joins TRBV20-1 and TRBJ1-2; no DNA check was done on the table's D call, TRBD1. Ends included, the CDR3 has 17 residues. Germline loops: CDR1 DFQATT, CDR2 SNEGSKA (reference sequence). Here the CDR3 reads CSASNSGQAPRGYGYTF.

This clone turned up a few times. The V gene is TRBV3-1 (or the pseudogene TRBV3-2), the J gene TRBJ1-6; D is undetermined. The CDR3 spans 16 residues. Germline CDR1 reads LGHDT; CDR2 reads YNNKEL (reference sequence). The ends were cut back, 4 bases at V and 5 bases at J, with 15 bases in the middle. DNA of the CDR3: TGTGCCAGCAGCCCCCGAACGCGGGGTGATAATTCACCCCTCCACTTT. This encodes CASSPRTRGDNSPLHF.

The CDR3, as DNA: TGTGCCAGCAGTGAACAATCGACAGGGGGACCGACCGGGGAGCTGTTTTTT. It yields the protein CASSEQSTGGPTGELFF. V is TRBV2 and J is TRBJ2-2; TRBD1 matches at 9 bases. Germline loops: CDR1 SNHLY, CDR2 FYNNEI. The CDR3 covers 17 residues. V shed 2 bases and J 5 bases; nucleotides not matched to a gene: 9. Based on the CDR3 plus reference TRBV2 and TRBJ2-2, the full variable domain is EPEVTQTPSHQVTQMGQEVILRCVPISNHLYFYWYRQILGQKVEFLVSFYNNEISEKSEIFDDQFSVERPDGSNFTLKIRSTKLEDSAMYFCASSEQSTGGPTGELFFGEGSRLTVL.

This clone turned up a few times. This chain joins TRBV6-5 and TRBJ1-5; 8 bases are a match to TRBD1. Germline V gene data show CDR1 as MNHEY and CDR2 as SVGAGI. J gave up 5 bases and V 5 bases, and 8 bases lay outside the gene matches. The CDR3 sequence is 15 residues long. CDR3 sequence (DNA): TGTGCCAGCAGTCCCGGACAGGGAGGGTATCAGCCCCAGCATTTT. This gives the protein CASSPGQGGYQPQHF.

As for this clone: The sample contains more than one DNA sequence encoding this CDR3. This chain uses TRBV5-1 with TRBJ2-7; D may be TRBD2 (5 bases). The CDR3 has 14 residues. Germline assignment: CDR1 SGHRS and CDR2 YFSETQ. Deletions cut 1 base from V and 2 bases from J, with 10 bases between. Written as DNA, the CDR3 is TGCGCCAGCAGCTTGTATCCGGGGACCTACGAGCAGTACTTC. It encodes CASSLYPGTYEQYF.

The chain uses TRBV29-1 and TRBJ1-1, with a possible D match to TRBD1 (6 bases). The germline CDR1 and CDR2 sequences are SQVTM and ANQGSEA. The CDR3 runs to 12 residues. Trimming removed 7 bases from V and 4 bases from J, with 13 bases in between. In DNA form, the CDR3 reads TGCAGCGGTAGACAGGTTGCCACTGAAGCTTTCTTT. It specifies CSGRQVATEAFF. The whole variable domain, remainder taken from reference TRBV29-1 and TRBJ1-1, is SAVISQKPSRDICQRGTSLTIQCQVDSQVTMMFWYRQQPGQSLTLIATANQGSEATYESGFVIDKFPISRPNLTFSTLTVSNMSPEDSSIYLCSGRQVATEAFFGQGTRLTVV.

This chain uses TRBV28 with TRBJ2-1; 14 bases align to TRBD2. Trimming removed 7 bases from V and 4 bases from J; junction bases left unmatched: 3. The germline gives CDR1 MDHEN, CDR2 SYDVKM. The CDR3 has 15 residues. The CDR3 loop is CASKRLAGGYNEQFF. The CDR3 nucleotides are TGTGCCAGCAAACGACTAGCGGGGGGGTACAATGAGCAGTTCTTC. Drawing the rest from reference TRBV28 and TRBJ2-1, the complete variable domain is DVKVTQSSRYLVKRTGEKVFLECVQDMDHENMFWYRQDPGLGLRLIYFSYDVKMKEKGDIPEGYSVSREKKERFSLILESASTNQTSMYLCASKRLAGGYNEQFFGPGTRLTVL.

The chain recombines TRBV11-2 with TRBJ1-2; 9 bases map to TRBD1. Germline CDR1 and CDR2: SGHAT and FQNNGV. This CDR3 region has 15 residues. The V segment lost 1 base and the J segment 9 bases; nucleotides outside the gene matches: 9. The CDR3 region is CASSLAPLTGGSYTF. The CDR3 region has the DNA TGTGCCAGCAGCTTAGCCCCCCTGACAGGGGGGAGCTACACCTTC.

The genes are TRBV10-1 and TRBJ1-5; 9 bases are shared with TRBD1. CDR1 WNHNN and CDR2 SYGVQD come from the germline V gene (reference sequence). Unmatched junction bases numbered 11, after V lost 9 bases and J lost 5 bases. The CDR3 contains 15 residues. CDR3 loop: CARLSGTGSDQPQHF. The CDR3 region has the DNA TGCGCCAGACTATCCGGGACAGGGTCGGATCAGCCCCAGCATTTT.

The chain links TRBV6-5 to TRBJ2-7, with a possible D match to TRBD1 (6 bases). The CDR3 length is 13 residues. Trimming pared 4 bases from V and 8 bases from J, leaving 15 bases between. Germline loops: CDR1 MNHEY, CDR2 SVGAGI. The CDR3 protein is CASSLGQLDKQYF. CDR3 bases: TGTGCCAGCAGTTTAGGACAGCTCGATAAGCAGTACTTC.

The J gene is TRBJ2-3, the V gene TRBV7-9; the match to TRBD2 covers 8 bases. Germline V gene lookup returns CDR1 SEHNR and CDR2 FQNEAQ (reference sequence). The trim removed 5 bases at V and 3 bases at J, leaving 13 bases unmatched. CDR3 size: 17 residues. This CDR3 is CASSPPPAGGQTDTQYF. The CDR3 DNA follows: TGTGCCAGCAGCCCCCCACCCGCGGGGGGCCAAACAGATACGCAGTATTTT. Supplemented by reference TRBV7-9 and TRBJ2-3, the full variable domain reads DTGVSQNPRHKITKRGQNVTFRCDPISEHNRLYWYRQTLGQGPEFLTYFQNEAQLEKSRLLSDRFSAERPKGSFSTLEIQRTEQGDSAMYLCASSPPPAGGQTDTQYFGPGTRLTVL.

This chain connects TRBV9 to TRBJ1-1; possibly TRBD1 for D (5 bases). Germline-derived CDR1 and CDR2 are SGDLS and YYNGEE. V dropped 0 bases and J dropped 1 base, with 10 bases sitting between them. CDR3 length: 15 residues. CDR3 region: CASSVGDSQNTEAFF. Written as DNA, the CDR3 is TGTGCCAGCAGCGTAGGCGACAGTCAGAACACTGAAGCTTTCTTT.